This T cell receptor (beta chain) is drawn from a study of T cell responses to AZD1222 COVID-19 vaccine. On the study more broadly: Whether given at about 4 or about 12 weeks, second doses were pooled.

Trimming removed 7 bases from V and 0 bases from J, with 6 bases in between. Germline CDR1 reads SQVTM; CDR2 reads ANQGSEA. The CDR3 loop spans 11 amino acids. Produced via immunoSEQ multiplex PCR; TCRdb's table is partial and in-frame only. This table holds 140,000 to 150,000 clones, approximately 88% found once. The input for sequencing was peripheral blood, taken on day 0 of AZD1222 vaccination. J is TRBJ1-1 and V is TRBV29-1, with D tentatively TRBD1 (6 bases). The receptor was isolated from an adult in good health. The CDR3 DNA follows: TGCAGCGCAGGGGTGAACACTGAAGCTTTCTTT. Translating it yields CSAGVNTEAFF.